Below, 24 T cell receptor beta chains from the same sample are listed, as sequenced in a study of OX40 agonist ivuxolimab in advanced cancers. The table came from immunoSEQ multiplex PCR; TCRdb's copy has only in-frame clones and leaves some out. The data contain 100,000 to 130,000 clones, 75% to 95% of them singletons. The sequences come from CD4+ or CD8+ T cells sorted from blood, collected in a trial of the OX40 agonist ivuxolimab. These receptors were taken from an adult with an advanced solid tumor such as melanoma, head and neck, liver or kidney cancer.

This chain uses TRBV29-1 with TRBJ2-1; 9 bases are shared with TRBD1. Germline V gene lookup returns CDR1 SQVTM and CDR2 ANQGSEA. Trimming at V came to 7 bases and at J to 7 bases, leaving 17 bases not matched to a gene. The CDR3 runs to 16 residues. In nucleotides, the CDR3 is TGCAGCGGTGGGTTAAGGACAGGGGTAAATTATAATGAGCAGTTCTTC. This codes for CSGGLRTGVNYNEQFF.

The V and J genes are TRBV14 and TRBJ2-2; D not certain. CDR3 length: 13 amino acids. Germline CDR1 reads SGHDN; CDR2 reads FVKESK. Trimming left V 7 bases short and J 1 base short, with 7 bases between. The CDR3 coding sequence is TGTGCCAGCAAGGCGGTGAACACCGGGGAGCTGTTTTTT. Its translation: CASKAVNTGELFF.

The V gene is TRBV18, the J gene TRBJ1-5; no reliable D call. The CDR3 has 13 residues. Germline CDR1 KGHSH, CDR2 LQKENI. The V gene lost 4 bases and the J gene lost 5 bases, with 9 bases spanning the gap. The CDR3 loop is CASSRTWDQPQHF. The CDR3 DNA follows: TGTGCCAGCTCACGAACCTGGGATCAGCCCCAGCATTTT.

This clone appeared a single time. The CDR3 DNA is TGTGCCACCGACCCGGGGGGCAATCAGCCCCAGCATTTT. The encoded protein is CATDPGGNQPQHF. The chain uses TRBV10-3 and TRBJ1-5, with D possibly being TRBD1 (5 bases). Germline V gene lookup returns CDR1 ENHRY and CDR2 SYGVKD. Trimming took off 10 bases at V and 2 bases at J, with 12 bases between the two ends. The CDR3 sequence is 13 residues long.

CDR3 protein: CASSQDEGQGISPLHF. The CDR3 region has the DNA TGTGCCAGCAGCCAAGATGAGGGGCAGGGGATCTCACCCCTCCACTTT. The chain couples TRBV4-2 to TRBJ1-6; the D gene is possibly TRBD1 (6 bases). In germline, CDR1 is LGHNA, CDR2 YNFKEQ. The CDR3 consists of 16 residues. V lost 0 bases and J 10 bases, leaving 16 bases between the germline ends.

Turning to this clone: The same CDR3 can be traced to other DNA sequences in this sample. The chain employs TRBV6-5 and TRBJ1-2; possible D gene TRBD1, 5 bases. This CDR3 is built from 16 residues. CDR1 and CDR2 (germline): MNHEY, SVGAGI. The V gene lost 0 bases and the J gene lost 0 bases, with 11 bases spanning the gap. This CDR3 is CASSYSGQGANYGYTF. The CDR3 bases are TGTGCCAGCAGTTACTCGGGTCAGGGAGCTAACTATGGCTACACCTTC.

The chain links TRBV5-4 to TRBJ2-1; D may correspond to TRBD1 or TRBD2 (5 bases each). Germline V gives CDR1 SGHNT, CDR2 YYREEE (reference sequence). The CDR3 has 14 amino acids. With 4 bases removed from V and 8 bases from J, the gap between germline ends came to 16 bases. The CDR3 sequence is CASSPRTGRDEQFF. The CDR3 nucleotides are TGTGCCAGCAGCCCCCGGACGGGACGGGATGAGCAGTTCTTC. Full variable domain (rest looked up from reference TRBV5-4 and TRBJ2-1): ETGVTQSPTHLIKTRGQQVTLRCSSQSGHNTVSWYQQALGQGPQFIFQYYREEENGRGNFPPRFSGLQFPNYSSELNVNALELDDSALYLCASSPRTGRDEQFFGPGTRLTVL.

This chain links TRBV5-1 with TRBJ1-1, with unresolved D. Per germline, CDR1 SGHRS and CDR2 YFSETQ. This CDR3 is built from 15 residues. The V end was cut by 0 bases, the J end by 0 bases, with 9 bases between. The CDR3 reads CASSLGGGLNTEAFF. The CDR3 DNA reads as TGCGCCAGCAGCTTGGGTGGTGGTTTGAACACTGAAGCTTTCTTT.

The rearrangement uses TRBV14 and TRBJ2-1; 11 bases are shared with TRBD2. Germline assignment: CDR1 SGHDN and CDR2 FVKESK. The J segment lost 5 bases and the V segment lost 5 bases, leaving 5 bases of the junction unmatched. This CDR3 has 15 amino acids. CDR3 sequence: CASSATSGRHNEQFF. The CDR3 DNA is TGTGCCAGCAGCGCAACTAGCGGGAGACACAATGAGCAGTTCTTC.

This chain links TRBV28 with TRBJ2-7, with 8 bases matching TRBD2. Unmatched junction bases numbered 9, after V lost 6 bases and J lost 2 bases. This CDR3 has 15 residues. Per germline, CDR1 MDHEN and CDR2 SYDVKM. The CDR3 DNA is TGTGCCAGCAGCTTTAGGGCGCGGGGGGCCTACGAGCAGTACTTC. Amino acids: CASSFRARGAYEQYF.

The chain couples TRBV30 to TRBJ1-2; 8 nucleotides align to TRBD1. Per germline, CDR1 GTSNPN and CDR2 SVGIG (reference sequence). There are 14 residues in the CDR3. The J segment lost 8 bases and the V segment lost 2 bases, leaving 10 bases of the junction unmatched. CDR3 DNA: TGTGCCTGGAGTCTCCGAGGACAGGGAAGAGGCTACACCTTC. It encodes CAWSLRGQGRGYTF. The variable domain in full, completed from reference TRBV30 and TRBJ1-2, reads SQTIHQWPATLVQPVGSPLSLECTVEGTSNPNLYWYRQAAGRGLQLLFYSVGIGQISSEVPQNLSASRPQDRQFILSSKKLLLSDSGFYLCAWSLRGQGRGYTFGSGTRLTVV.

This chain joins TRBV7-9 and TRBJ1-3, with D perhaps TRBD1 (5 bases). From germline, CDR1 is SEHNR and CDR2 FQNEAQ (reference sequence). The germline V and J ends were trimmed by 8 bases and 0 bases, with 11 bases remaining between them. This CDR3 comprises 14 residues. CDR3 bases: TGTGCCAGCCAAAGGGGATTCTCTGGAAACACCATATATTTT. It codes for CASQRGFSGNTIYF. Complete variable domain (other parts from reference TRBV7-9 and TRBJ1-3): DTGVSQNPRHKITKRGQNVTFRCDPISEHNRLYWYRQTLGQGPEFLTYFQNEAQLEKSRLLSDRFSAERPKGSFSTLEIQRTEQGDSAMYLCASQRGFSGNTIYFGEGSWLTVV.

The chain employs TRBV7-8 and TRBJ1-6; 10 bases are shared with TRBD1. Germline V gene sequence: CDR1 SGHVS, CDR2 FQNEAQ. Unmatched junction bases numbered 5, after V lost 6 bases and J lost 9 bases. This CDR3 has 14 amino acids. The CDR3 loop reads CASRGQGFVSPLHF. The CDR3 DNA reads TGTGCCAGCAGGGGACAGGGGTTTGTTTCACCCCTCCACTTT. The whole variable domain, filled in from reference TRBV7-8 and TRBJ1-6, reads GAGVSQSPRYKVAKRGQDVALRCDPISGHVSLFWYQQALGQGPEFLTYFQNEAQLDKSGLPSDRFFAERPEGSVSTLKIQRTQQEDSAVYLCASRGQGFVSPLHFGNGTRLTVT.

This rearrangement joins TRBV13 to TRBJ2-7; D gene uncertain. V dropped 6 bases and J dropped 3 bases, with 6 bases sitting between them. This CDR3 has 11 amino acids. Germline V gene sequence: CDR1 PRHDT, CDR2 FYEKMQ (reference sequence). Here the CDR3 reads CASSSYYEQYF. In nucleotides, the CDR3 is TGTGCCAGCAGTTCATACTACGAGCAGTACTTC.

This clone was seen more than once but under ten times. The V gene is TRBV6-5, the J gene TRBJ1-1; a weak D match, TRBD1 (6 bases). The V end lost 6 bases, the J end lost 3 bases, and 14 bases lay between the germline ends. Germline assignment: CDR1 MNHEY and CDR2 SVGAGI. CDR3 length equals 14 residues. As DNA, the CDR3 is TGTGCCAGCAGCAACCAGGGGACGGACACTGAAGCTTTCTTT. The encoded protein is CASSNQGTDTEAFF.

J is TRBJ2-5 and V is TRBV27, with 11 bases aligning to TRBD2. Per the germline V gene, CDR1 is MNHEY and CDR2 is SMNVEV (reference sequence). V was pared by 3 bases and J by 5 bases, with 5 bases of the junction left unmatched. The CDR3 is made up of 15 amino acids. CDR3 nucleotide sequence: TGTGCCAGCAGTTTCTTAGCGGGAGGGGGGGAGACCCAGTACTTC. Encoded protein: CASSFLAGGGETQYF.

The J gene is TRBJ2-3, the V gene TRBV5-6; the D is unclear. Germline V gene lookup returns CDR1 SGHDT and CDR2 YYEEEE. CDR3 length: 13 amino acids. V lost 0 bases to trimming and J lost 1 base, with 3 bases between them. The CDR3 region has the DNA TGTGCCAGCAGCTTGGCGGGCACAGATACGCAGTATTTT. Protein product: CASSLAGTDTQYF.

The chain employs TRBV10-3 and TRBJ1-5, with D unresolved. Trimming pared 2 bases from V and 6 bases from J, leaving 14 bases between. Germline V gene lookup returns CDR1 ENHRY and CDR2 SYGVKD. This CDR3 comprises 15 residues. The CDR3 sequence is CAISENNGPLQPQHF. The CDR3 DNA sequence: TGTGCCATCAGTGAGAACAATGGGCCTCTTCAGCCCCAGCATTTT.

The V call is TRBV7-3, the J call TRBJ2-3; TRBD2 agrees at 8 bases. Germline CDR1 is SGHTA and CDR2 is FQGTGA. The CDR3 extends over 14 amino acids. The V and J ends lost 5 bases and 5 bases, in that order; junction bases with no gene match: 6. Here the CDR3 reads CASSPGGAVDTQYF. Here the CDR3 DNA reads TGTGCCAGCAGCCCCGGGGGGGCGGTAGATACGCAGTATTTT.

The genes are TRBV28 and TRBJ1-3; tentatively, D is TRBD1 (5 bases). The CDR3 sequence is 14 residues long. V was clipped by 6 bases and J by 3 bases, with 12 bases between them. Per germline, CDR1 MDHEN and CDR2 SYDVKM. The CDR3 DNA follows: TGTGCCAGCAGCGGACATGCCGTTGGAAACACCATATATTTT. Translated, it gives CASSGHAVGNTIYF.

The rearrangement joins TRBV6-5 to TRBJ2-2; 7 bases agree with TRBD1. Per germline, CDR1 MNHEY and CDR2 SVGAGI. This CDR3 is 13 amino acids long. With V trimmed by 5 bases and J by 7 bases, 4 bases remained unmatched. CDR3 DNA sequence: TGTGCCAGCAGTCTGACAGGGAACGGGGAGCTGTTTTTT. This gives the protein CASSLTGNGELFF.

In nucleotides, the CDR3 is TGTGCCAGCAAGCGCGGAGATACGCAGTATTTT. Its protein is CASKRGDTQYF. The chain recombines TRBV2 with TRBJ2-3; D remains unclear. V lost 7 bases to trimming and J lost 5 bases, with 7 bases between them. This CDR3 contains 11 residues. Germline assignment: CDR1 SNHLY and CDR2 FYNNEI.

The chain couples TRBV30 to TRBJ1-2, with D uncertain. Germline V gives CDR1 GTSNPN, CDR2 SVGIG (reference sequence). V was pared by 0 bases and J by 8 bases, with 13 bases between. This CDR3 is built from 13 residues. CDR3 loop: CAWSVQALGGYTF. The CDR3 coding sequence is TGTGCCTGGAGTGTCCAGGCTCTGGGCGGCTACACCTTC.

This rearrangement joins TRBV11-3 to TRBJ1-3; TRBD1 is a possible D gene (6 bases). The CDR3 contains 15 residues. V was pared by 1 base and J by 2 bases, with 9 bases between. Looked up from germline, CDR1 is SGHNT and CDR2 is YENEEA. The CDR3 reads CASSLVGTPGNTIYF. The CDR3, as DNA: TGTGCCAGCAGCTTAGTCGGGACACCTGGAAACACCATATATTTT.